This T cell receptor (beta chain) appears in the sequencing data of a study of human T cells and chemical hapten exposure (dated by TCRdb to the early 2020s). Notes on the research overall: Libraries were pooled for sequencing, and per-sample TCR yields varied mainly because of small differences in library volumes within the pool. For every blood RNA sample, sequencing covered both the TCR alpha and TCR beta chains. The study tracked peripheral blood TCR repertoire changes in vivo during primary and secondary sensitization to the hapten diphenylcyclopropenone (DPC) in alopecia patients.

In the case of this clonotype: This clone's antigen is unknown. Base qualities are not provided; no much larger clone lies one nucleotide away.

The CDR3 numbers 13 residues from cysteine through phenylalanine. The CDR3 DNA has 39 bases and is translated from base 1. V is clipped by 4 bases and J by 8 bases, and the sequence between their germline boundaries is 12 bases long. Receptor libraries were prepared by 5' RACE. TCRdb lists the instrument as Illumina MiSeq. Library preparation attached unique molecular identifiers to individual cDNA molecules for quantitative, reproducible TCR counting. From the authors' description of their analysis: The median number of TCRs per sample was 90,000 to 100,000, ranging from about 23,224 to 700,000. V, J and CDR3 annotation of the TCR reads was performed with the Decombinator software suite. Every sample was subsampled to the same number of TCRs (28,000) for the PS versus PT1 abundance plots. Expanded TCRs were defined as absent before sensitization and observed at least eight times at the 2-week time point. TCRdb reprocessing: public reads trimmed at Q25 with fastp, clones called with MiXCR, in-frame beta chains kept. When rows share a CDR3 protein, they turn into one entry using the most common DNA and genes. TCRdb's processing, not the authors' own work, is the source of the V and J calls. This sample lists about 81,000 distinct CDR3 sequences; 7.7% were detected once. Approximately 2.1% of the sample goes to the ten largest clones.

Total RNA was isolated from unfractionated whole blood collected in Tempus Blood RNA tubes. As TCR sequencing controls, roughly five healthy volunteers were used, with blood taken at day 0, 2 weeks and 6 weeks. The paper as a whole reports these results and caveats: DPC sensitization did not change how many TCRs were above 1 in 1000 frequency, and no evidence was found of alterations in global repertoire structure. Repeated subsampling changed both the strength of the expansion versus patch-test correlation and the threshold at which that correlation became significant.

The chain joins TRBV12-3 or TRBV12-4 to TRBJ2-1, with no reliable assignment of the D segment. The origin of this receptor is a male donor in good health. The nucleotide sequence reads as follows: TGTGCCAGCAGTTCGGACCGGACCCATGAGCAGTTCTTC. Its coded protein is CASSSDRTHEQFF.